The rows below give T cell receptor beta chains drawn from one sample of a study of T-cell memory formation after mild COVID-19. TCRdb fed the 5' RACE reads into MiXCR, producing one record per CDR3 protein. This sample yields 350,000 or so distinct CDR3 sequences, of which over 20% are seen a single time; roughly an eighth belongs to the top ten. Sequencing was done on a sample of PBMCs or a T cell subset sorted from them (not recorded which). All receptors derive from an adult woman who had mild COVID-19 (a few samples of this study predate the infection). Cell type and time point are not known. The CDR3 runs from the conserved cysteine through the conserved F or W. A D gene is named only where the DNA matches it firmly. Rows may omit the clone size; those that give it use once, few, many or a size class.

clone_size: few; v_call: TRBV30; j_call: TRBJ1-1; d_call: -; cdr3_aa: CAWKGGNTEAFF; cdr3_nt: TGTGCCTGGAAAGGAGGGAACACTGAAGCTTTCTTT
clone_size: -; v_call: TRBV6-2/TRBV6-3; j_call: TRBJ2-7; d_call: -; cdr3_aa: CASTHTTGHLGYEQYF; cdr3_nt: TGTGCCAGCACCCATACTACCGGACATCTCGGCTACGAGCAGTACTTC
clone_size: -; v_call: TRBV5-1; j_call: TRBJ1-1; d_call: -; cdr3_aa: CASRQDLSEAFF; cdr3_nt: TGCGCCAGCAGGCAAGACTTATCCGAAGCTTTCTTT
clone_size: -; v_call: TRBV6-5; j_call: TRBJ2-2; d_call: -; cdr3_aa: CASSENPTGELFF; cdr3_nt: TGTGCCAGCAGCGAGAATCCCACCGGGGAGCTGTTTTTT
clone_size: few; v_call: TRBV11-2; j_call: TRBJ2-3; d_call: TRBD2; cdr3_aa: CASSSPFPSTAGASTDTQYF; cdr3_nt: TGTGCCAGCAGCTCCCCATTCCCATCGACGGCGGGAGCGTCCACAGATACGCAGTATTTT
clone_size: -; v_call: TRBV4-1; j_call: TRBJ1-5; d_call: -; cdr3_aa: CASSQGMLGQPQHF; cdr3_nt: TGCGCCAGCAGCCAGGGAATGCTCGGTCAGCCCCAGCATTTT
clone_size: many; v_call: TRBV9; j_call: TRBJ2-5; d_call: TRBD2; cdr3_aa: CASSGSGGAGETQYF; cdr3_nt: TGTGCCAGCAGCGGTAGCGGGGGGGCGGGAGAGACCCAGTACTTC
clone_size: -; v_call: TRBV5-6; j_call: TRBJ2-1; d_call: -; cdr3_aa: CASSLAGAPSEQFF; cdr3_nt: TGTGCCAGCAGCTTGGCCGGGGCTCCAAGTGAGCAGTTCTTC
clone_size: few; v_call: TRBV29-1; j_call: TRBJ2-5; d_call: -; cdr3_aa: CSVSRGRAGTQYF; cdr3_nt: TGCAGCGTCTCCAGGGGAAGGGCTGGGACCCAGTACTTC
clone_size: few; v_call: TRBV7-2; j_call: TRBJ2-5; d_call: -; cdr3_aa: CASRHGPEYQETQYF; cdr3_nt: TGTGCCAGCAGGCATGGACCCGAGTACCAAGAGACCCAGTACTTC
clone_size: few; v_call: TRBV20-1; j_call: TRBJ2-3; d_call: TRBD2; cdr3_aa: CSARGGLAGPTDTQYF; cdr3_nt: TGCAGTGCTAGGGGGGGACTAGCGGGCCCCACAGATACGCAGTATTTT
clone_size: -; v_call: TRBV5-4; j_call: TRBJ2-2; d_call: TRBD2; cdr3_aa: CASSPERDRTGELFF; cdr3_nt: TGTGCCAGCAGCCCAGAGCGGGACCGCACCGGGGAGCTGTTTTTT
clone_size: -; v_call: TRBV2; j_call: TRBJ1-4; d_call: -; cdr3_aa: CASSEAPTKLFF; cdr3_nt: TGTGCCAGCAGTGAAGCTCCCACGAAACTGTTTTTT
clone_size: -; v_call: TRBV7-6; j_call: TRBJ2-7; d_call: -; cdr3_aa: CASSLAAGGRFSYEQYF; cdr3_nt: TGTGCCAGCAGCTTAGCGGCCGGGGGTAGATTCTCCTACGAGCAGTACTTC
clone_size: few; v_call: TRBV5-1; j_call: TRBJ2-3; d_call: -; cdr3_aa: CASSLLGTEADTQYF; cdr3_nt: TGCGCCAGCAGCTTGTTAGGGACGGAGGCAGATACGCAGTATTTT
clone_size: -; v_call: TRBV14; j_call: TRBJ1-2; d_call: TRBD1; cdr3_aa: CASSPGQQLYGYTF; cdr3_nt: TGTGCCAGCAGCCCGGGACAGCAACTCTATGGCTACACCTTC
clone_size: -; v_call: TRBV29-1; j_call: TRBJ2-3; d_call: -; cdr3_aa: CSVEWPGLTDTQYF; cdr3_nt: TGCAGCGTTGAATGGCCGGGTTTGACAGATACGCAGTATTTT
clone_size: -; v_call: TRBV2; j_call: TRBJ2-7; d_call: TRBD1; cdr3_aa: CASSVGDRGHEQYF; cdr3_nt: TGTGCCAGCAGTGTAGGCGACAGGGGCCACGAGCAGTACTTC
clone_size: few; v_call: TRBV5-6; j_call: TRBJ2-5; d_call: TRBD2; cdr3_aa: CASSRPYLAGEAQETQYF; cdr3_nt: TGTGCCAGCAGCAGACCCTATTTGGCGGGAGAGGCCCAAGAGACCCAGTACTTC
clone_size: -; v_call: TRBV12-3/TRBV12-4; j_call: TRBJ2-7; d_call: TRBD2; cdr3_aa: CASSLTSAEYEQYF; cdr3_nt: TGTGCCAGCAGTTTAACTAGCGCCGAATACGAGCAGTACTTC
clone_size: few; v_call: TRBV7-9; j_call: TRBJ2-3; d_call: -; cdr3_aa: CASSSGHRDTQYF; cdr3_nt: TGTGCCAGCAGCTCGGGACACAGAGATACGCAGTATTTT
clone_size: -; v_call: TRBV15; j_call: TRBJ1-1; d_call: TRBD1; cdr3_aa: CATSQGVNTEAFF; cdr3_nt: TGTGCCACCAGTCAGGGGGTGAACACTGAAGCTTTCTTT
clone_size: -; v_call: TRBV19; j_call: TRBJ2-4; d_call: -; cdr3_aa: CASSIDLGVWAKDIQYF; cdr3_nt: TGTGCCAGTAGTATAGATCTGGGGGTCTGGGCTAAAGACATTCAGTACTTC
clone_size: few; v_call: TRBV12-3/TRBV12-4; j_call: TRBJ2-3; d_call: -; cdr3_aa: CASSLLSVDTQYF; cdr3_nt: TGTGCCAGCAGTTTGCTGAGTGTAGATACGCAGTATTTT
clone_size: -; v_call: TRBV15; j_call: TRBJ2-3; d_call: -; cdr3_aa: CATSRMGRFFTDTQYF; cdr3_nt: TGTGCCACCAGCAGAATGGGCCGCTTTTTTACAGATACGCAGTATTTT
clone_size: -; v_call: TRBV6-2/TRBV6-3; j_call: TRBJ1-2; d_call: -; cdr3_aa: CASSRMNFRAGYTF; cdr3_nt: TGTGCCAGCAGTAGGATGAACTTTCGGGCAGGCTACACCTTC
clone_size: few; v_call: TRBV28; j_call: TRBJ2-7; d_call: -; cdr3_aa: CASSFIRDRREQYF; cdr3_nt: TGTGCCAGCAGTTTCATCAGGGACCGTCGCGAGCAGTACTTC
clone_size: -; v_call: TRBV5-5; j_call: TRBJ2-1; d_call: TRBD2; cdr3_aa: CASRDLPSGPYNEQFF; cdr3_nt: TGTGCCAGCAGGGACCTTCCTAGCGGGCCCTACAATGAGCAGTTCTTC
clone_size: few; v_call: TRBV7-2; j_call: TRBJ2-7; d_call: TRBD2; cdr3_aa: CASSLEGTSGRTYEQYF; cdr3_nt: TGTGCCAGCAGCTTAGAAGGGACTAGCGGGAGAACCTACGAGCAGTACTTC
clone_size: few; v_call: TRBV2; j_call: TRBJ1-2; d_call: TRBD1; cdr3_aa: CASSPPGQGYGYTF; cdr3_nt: TGTGCCAGCAGTCCTCCGGGACAGGGCTATGGCTACACCTTC
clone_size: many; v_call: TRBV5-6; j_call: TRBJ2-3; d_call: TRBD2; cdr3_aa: CASSPTRGGATDTQYF; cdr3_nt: TGTGCCAGCAGCCCAACTCGCGGGGGGGCAACAGATACGCAGTATTTT
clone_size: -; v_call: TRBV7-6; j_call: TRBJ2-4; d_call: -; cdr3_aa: CASSLAPPGRMGSAYF; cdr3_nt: TGTGCCAGCAGCTTAGCTCCACCGGGACGGATGGGCTCAGCGTACTTC
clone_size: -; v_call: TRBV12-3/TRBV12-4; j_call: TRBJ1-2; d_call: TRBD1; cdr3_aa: CASGQGHPNYGYTF; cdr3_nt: TGTGCCAGCGGACAGGGACACCCTAACTATGGCTACACCTTC
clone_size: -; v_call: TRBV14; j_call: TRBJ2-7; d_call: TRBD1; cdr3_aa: CASSTRQGWRKEQYF; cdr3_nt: TGTGCCAGCAGCACCCGACAGGGATGGCGGAAGGAGCAGTACTTC
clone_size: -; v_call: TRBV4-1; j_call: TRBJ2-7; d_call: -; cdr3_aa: CASSRPTPGEQYF; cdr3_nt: TGCGCCAGCAGCCGCCCGACGCCCGGGGAGCAGTACTTC
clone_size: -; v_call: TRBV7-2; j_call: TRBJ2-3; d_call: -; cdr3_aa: CASSLMPGGGDTQYF; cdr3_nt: TGTGCCAGCAGCTTAATGCCCGGAGGTGGAGATACGCAGTATTTT
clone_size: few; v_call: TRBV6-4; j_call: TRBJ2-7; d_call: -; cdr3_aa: CASSGPTFSSYEQYF; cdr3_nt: TGTGCCAGCAGTGGACCGACTTTCAGCTCCTACGAGCAGTACTTC
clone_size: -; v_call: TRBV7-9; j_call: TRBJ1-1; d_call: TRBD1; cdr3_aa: CASSSTGGWTEAFF; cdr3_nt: TGTGCCAGCAGCTCGACAGGGGGCTGGACTGAAGCTTTCTTT
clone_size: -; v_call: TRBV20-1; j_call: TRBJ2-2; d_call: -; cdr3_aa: CSAGYPGLTGELFF; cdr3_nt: TGCAGTGCTGGTTACCCCGGACTAACCGGGGAGCTGTTTTTT
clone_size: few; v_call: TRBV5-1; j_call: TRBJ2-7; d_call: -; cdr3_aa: CASSGPIGDEQYF; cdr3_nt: TGCGCCAGCAGCGGCCCTATAGGGGACGAGCAGTACTTC
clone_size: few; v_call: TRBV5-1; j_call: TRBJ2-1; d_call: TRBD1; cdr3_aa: CASSKGQGGYNEQFF; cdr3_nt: TGCGCCAGCAGCAAGGGACAGGGGGGCTACAATGAGCAGTTCTTC
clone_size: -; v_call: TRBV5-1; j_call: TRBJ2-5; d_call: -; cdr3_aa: CASSLSVALGETQYF; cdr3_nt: TGCGCCAGCAGCTTGTCCGTCGCCCTGGGAGAGACCCAGTACTTC